The entry below describes one T cell receptor (beta chain). The antigen is unknown. The sample is drawn from a study of CXCR3-negative and CXCR3-positive naive CD8 T cells. CDR3 length: 14 residues. Germline values: CDR1 ENHRY, CDR2 SYGVKD. Whole-study results and caveats: No difference in surface CD5 was seen between naive subsets, and TCR strength was inferred from TRB CDR3 properties. Similar TRBV-TRBJ usage characterized naive CXCR3-negative and CXCR3-positive cells; memory cells differed.

The authors made the TRB cDNA libraries by 5' RACE using UMI labels. TCRdb re-called the 5' RACE reads and shows each CDR3 protein once, DNA omitted. The sample spans tens of thousands of distinct CDR3 sequences; the ten largest clones claim less than 1.1%. Sequencing was performed on naive CXCR3- CD8+ T cells from blood. Subset indicated: CD45RO-CCR7+CD27+CD95- naive CD8+ T cells lacking CXCR3 (TNR3-). This TCR derives from a human donor in good health. Some clones in this sample may be carry-over from other donors' samples. The rearrangement joins TRBV10-3 to TRBJ2-7; checking the TCRdb D call of TRBD1 is not possible without DNA. The CDR3 spells CAISDRGSSYEQYF.